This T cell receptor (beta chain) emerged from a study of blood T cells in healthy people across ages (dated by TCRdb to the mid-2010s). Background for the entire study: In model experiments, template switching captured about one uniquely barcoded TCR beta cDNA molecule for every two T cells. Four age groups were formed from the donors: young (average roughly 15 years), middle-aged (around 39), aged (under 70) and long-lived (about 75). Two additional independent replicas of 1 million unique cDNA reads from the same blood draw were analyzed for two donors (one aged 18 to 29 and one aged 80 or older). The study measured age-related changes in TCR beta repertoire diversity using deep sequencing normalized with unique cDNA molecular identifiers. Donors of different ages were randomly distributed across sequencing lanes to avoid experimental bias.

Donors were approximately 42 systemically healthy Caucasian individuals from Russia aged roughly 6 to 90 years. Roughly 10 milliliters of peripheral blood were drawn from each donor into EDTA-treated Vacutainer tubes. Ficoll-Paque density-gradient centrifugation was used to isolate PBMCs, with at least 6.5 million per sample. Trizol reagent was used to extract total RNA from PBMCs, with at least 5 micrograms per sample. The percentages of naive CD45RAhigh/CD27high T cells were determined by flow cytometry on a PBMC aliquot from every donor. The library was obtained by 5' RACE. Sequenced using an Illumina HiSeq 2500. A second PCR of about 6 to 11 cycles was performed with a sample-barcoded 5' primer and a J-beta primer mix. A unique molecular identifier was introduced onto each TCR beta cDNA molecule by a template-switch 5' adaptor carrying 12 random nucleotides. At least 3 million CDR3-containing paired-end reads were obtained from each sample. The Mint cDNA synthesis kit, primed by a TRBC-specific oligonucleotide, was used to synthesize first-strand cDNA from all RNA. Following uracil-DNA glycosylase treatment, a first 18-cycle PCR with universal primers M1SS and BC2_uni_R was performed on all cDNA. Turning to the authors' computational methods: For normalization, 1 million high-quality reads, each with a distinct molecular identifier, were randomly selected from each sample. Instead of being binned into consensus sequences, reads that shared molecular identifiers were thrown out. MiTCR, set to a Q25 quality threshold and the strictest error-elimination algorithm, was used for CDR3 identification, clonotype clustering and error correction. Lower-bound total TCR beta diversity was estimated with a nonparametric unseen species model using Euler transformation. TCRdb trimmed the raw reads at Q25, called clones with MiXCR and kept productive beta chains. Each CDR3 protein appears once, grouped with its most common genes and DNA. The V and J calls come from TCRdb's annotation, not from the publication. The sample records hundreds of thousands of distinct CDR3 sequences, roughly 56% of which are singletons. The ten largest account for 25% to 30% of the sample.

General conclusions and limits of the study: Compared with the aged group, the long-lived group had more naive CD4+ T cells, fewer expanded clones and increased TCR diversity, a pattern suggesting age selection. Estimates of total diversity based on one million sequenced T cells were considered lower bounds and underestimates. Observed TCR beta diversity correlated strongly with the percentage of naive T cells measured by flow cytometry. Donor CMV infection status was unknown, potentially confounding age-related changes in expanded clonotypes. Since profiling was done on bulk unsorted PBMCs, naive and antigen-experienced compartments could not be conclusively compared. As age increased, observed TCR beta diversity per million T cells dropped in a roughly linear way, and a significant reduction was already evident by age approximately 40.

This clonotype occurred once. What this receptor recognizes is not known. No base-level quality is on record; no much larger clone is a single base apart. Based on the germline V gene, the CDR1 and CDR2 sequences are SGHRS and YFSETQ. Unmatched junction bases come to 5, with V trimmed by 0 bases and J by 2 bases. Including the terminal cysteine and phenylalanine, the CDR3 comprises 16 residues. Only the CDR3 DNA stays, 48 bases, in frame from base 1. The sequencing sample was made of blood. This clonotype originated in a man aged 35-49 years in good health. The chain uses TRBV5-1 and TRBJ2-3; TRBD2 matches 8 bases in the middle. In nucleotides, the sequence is TGCGCCAGCAGCTTGGGTAGCGGGGTGCTCACAGATACGCAGTATTTT. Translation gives CASSLGSGVLTDTQYF.